This TCR beta chain was identified in a study of blood T cell repertoires in COVID-19. At the level of the study: Sample material is recorded as cDNA or gDNA derived from T cells, B-cell-depleted T cells, or PBMCs.

Germline assignment: CDR1 DFQATT and CDR2 SNEGSKA (reference sequence). V was clipped by 3 bases and J by 4 bases; unmatched bases: 5. There are 13 residues in the CDR3. Profiling relied on immunoSEQ multiplex PCR, and the TCRdb table lists in-frame clones only, not all of them. The table lists around 260,000 clones, just over 85% of them singletons, with less than 3% in the top ten. The sample was peripheral blood. This chain uses TRBV20-1 with TRBJ1-2; 7 nucleotides match TRBD1. The TCR originated in a woman aged 25 to 39 with active or convalescent COVID-19. The CDR3 coding sequence is TGCAGTGCTAGTGCAGGGGGGATCTATGGCTACACCTTC. This gives the protein CSASAGGIYGYTF.